The 31 T cell receptor beta chains given below trace back to one sample, sequenced in a study of HIV-infected patients and healthy controls. The repertoire came from unfractionated whole blood and reflected all unsorted peripheral T cells. Reverse transcription used around 540 ng RNA and constant-region primers for alpha and beta. Separate chain-specific third strand synthesis with multiplexing indices produced the alpha and beta libraries. MiXCR, applied by TCRdb to the 5' RACE reads, yields one record per CDR3 protein. The repertoire holds roughly 18,000 distinct CDR3 sequences, with 12% as singletons. Sequencing was done on a sample of blood. These receptors originate from an adult in good health.

The V gene is TRBV12-3 or TRBV12-4, the J gene TRBJ2-7, with D hard to call. V was clipped by 2 bases and J by 6 bases, with 5 bases between them. CDR3 length equals 11 residues. The CDR3 region has the DNA TGTGCCAGCAGTTTATTCCGCGAGCAGTACTTC. Translating it yields CASSLFREQYF.

This chain connects TRBV28 to TRBJ1-1; the D gene is possibly TRBD1 (6 bases). V dropped 1 base and J dropped 5 bases, with 14 bases sitting between them. This CDR3 spans 15 amino acids. Germline CDR1 and CDR2: MDHEN and SYDVKM. CDR3 in amino acids: CASSLYRGVRTEAFF. The DNA of the CDR3 is TGTGCCAGCAGTTTATATAGGGGGGTTAGGACTGAAGCTTTCTTT.

The gene calls are TRBV6-6 and TRBJ1-5; D gene uncertain. The CDR3 spans 15 residues. The germline gives CDR1 MNHNY, CDR2 SVGAGI (reference sequence). Trimming stripped 0 bases from V and 6 bases from J, with 12 bases between. The CDR3 DNA is TGTGCCAGCAGTTACTCGGAGTACAGCTCTCAGCCCCAGCATTTT. This translates into CASSYSEYSSQPQHF.

This clonotype was recorded many times. The V call is TRBV5-5, the J call TRBJ1-5; D is uncertain. Trimming removed 2 bases from V and 0 bases from J, with 6 bases in between. The CDR3 totals 14 residues. In germline, CDR1 is SGHKS, CDR2 YYEKEE (reference sequence). CDR3 coding DNA: TGTGCCAGCAGCTTCGCGGATAGCAATCAGCCCCAGCATTTT. It is translated as CASSFADSNQPQHF.

There are many counts of this clonotype. The chain recombines TRBV7-6 with TRBJ2-1; D is unclear. The CDR3 runs 13 residues. V dropped 4 bases and J dropped 10 bases, with 14 bases sitting between them. CDR1 is SGHVS, CDR2 FNYEAQ, per germline. The CDR3 is CASSSPPVGEQFF. CDR3 DNA sequence: TGTGCCAGCAGCTCCCCTCCCGTTGGAGAGCAGTTCTTC.

The sample holds many counts of this clonotype. J is TRBJ2-1 and V is TRBV7-2; unclear D gene. CDR3 size: 11 residues. The V end lost 5 bases, the J end lost 6 bases, and 5 bases lay between the germline ends. Looked up from germline, CDR1 is SGHTA and CDR2 is FQGNSA. The CDR3 DNA follows: TGTGCCAGCAGCCGAAGCAATGAGCAGTTCTTC. Residues: CASSRSNEQFF.

This clonotype was counted only a few times. The V gene is TRBV29-1, the J gene TRBJ1-1; the D gene is possibly TRBD1 (6 bases). Trimming shortened V by 5 bases and J by 3 bases, and 13 bases separated the two germline ends. The CDR3 has 13 residues. CDR1 SQVTM and CDR2 ANQGSEA come from the germline V gene. The CDR3 here is CSVYRAGDTEAFF. The CDR3 nucleotides read TGCAGCGTTTACAGGGCGGGGGACACTGAAGCTTTCTTT.

This clonotype is labeled medium-sized. The rearrangement joins TRBV12-3 or TRBV12-4 to TRBJ2-4; 11 bases align to TRBD2. V shed 3 bases, J shed 0 bases, and the junction held 7 bases outside the gene matches. The length of the CDR3 is 18 residues. The CDR3 DNA is TGTGCCAGCAGTTTTTTAGCGGGGGGGCCTCTAGCCAAAAACATTCAGTACTTC. Amino acids: CASSFLAGGPLAKNIQYF.

The V and J genes are TRBV5-1 and TRBJ2-4, with TRBD1 matching over 11 bases. V was pared by 4 bases and J by 8 bases, with 11 bases of the junction left unmatched. From germline, CDR1 is SGHRS and CDR2 YFSETQ. The CDR3 sequence is 16 residues long. The CDR3 DNA follows: TGCGCCAGCAGCCGCACTAGGACAGGGGGCCCGGACATTCAGTACTTC. Translated: CASSRTRTGGPDIQYF.

This clonotype showed up many times. The gene calls are TRBV6-5 and TRBJ1-4; TRBD1 matches 7 bases. Germline CDR1 reads MNHEY; CDR2 reads SVGAGI. Losses at the gene ends were 6 bases for V and 6 bases for J; bases not matched to a gene: 7. This CDR3 region has 14 residues. The CDR3 region is CASSLTGNHEKLFF. The CDR3 nucleotides read TGTGCCAGCAGCTTGACAGGGAATCATGAAAAACTGTTTTTT.

This clonotype was recorded many times. The chain has TRBV6-6 and TRBJ2-3; weak D call: TRBD1 (6 bases). The ends were cut back, 5 bases at V and 3 bases at J, with 15 bases in the middle. This CDR3 is 15 amino acids long. CDR1 MNHNY and CDR2 SVGAGI come from the germline V gene (reference sequence). The DNA of the CDR3 is TGTGCCAGCAGTCCAACAGGGTTTAGGACAGATACGCAGTATTTT. This sequence encodes CASSPTGFRTDTQYF.

This clonotype was detected a few times. The rearrangement uses TRBV5-1 and TRBJ2-1; 7 bases are a match to TRBD1. The CDR3 has 13 residues. The V segment lost 4 bases and the J segment 4 bases; nucleotides outside the gene matches: 2. Germline lookup yields CDR1 SGHRS and CDR2 YFSETQ. This CDR3 is CASSMGQYNEQFF. CDR3 in DNA: TGCGCCAGCAGCATGGGACAGTACAATGAGCAGTTCTTC. The full variable domain, in which reference TRBV5-1 and TRBJ2-1 provide the parts outside the CDR3, is KAGVTQTPRYLIKTRGQQVTLSCSPISGHRSVSWYQQTPGQGLQFLFEYFSETQRNKGNFPGRFSGRQFSNSRSEMNVSTLELGDSALYLCASSMGQYNEQFFGPGTRLTVL.

The sample holds many counts of this clonotype. The CDR3 DNA is TGCGCCAGCAGCTTGGGGTCCCCTAGCGGCGAGCAGTACTTC. It encodes CASSLGSPSGEQYF. The chain recombines TRBV5-1 with TRBJ2-7, with TRBD2 identical over 7 bases. V shed 0 bases and J 6 bases; nucleotides not matched to a gene: 6. This CDR3 comprises 14 residues. Germline lookup yields CDR1 SGHRS and CDR2 YFSETQ. Full variable domain (remainder filled in from reference TRBV5-1 and TRBJ2-7): KAGVTQTPRYLIKTRGQQVTLSCSPISGHRSVSWYQQTPGQGLQFLFEYFSETQRNKGNFPGRFSGRQFSNSRSEMNVSTLELGDSALYLCASSLGSPSGEQYFGPGTRLTVT.

The J gene is TRBJ2-2, the V gene TRBV24-1; D may be TRBD1 (5 bases). Per the germline V gene, CDR1 is KGHDR and CDR2 is SFDVKD. CDR3 length: 13 amino acids. Trimming took 9 bases from V and 2 from J, leaving 9 bases between them. The CDR3 DNA follows: TGTGCCACCTCGGACACCAACACCGGGGAGCTGTTTTTT. Amino acid sequence: CATSDTNTGELFF.

This clonotype showed up just a few times. The chain combines TRBV6-5 with TRBJ1-2; 7 bases map to TRBD1. Trimming took 6 bases from V and 5 from J; bases not matched to a gene: 12. This CDR3 contains 15 residues. Germline CDR1 MNHEY, CDR2 SVGAGI. CDR3 DNA: TGTGCCAGCAGCCCTATAAGGGGGCCTTATTATGGCTACACCTTC. Its protein product is CASSPIRGPYYGYTF.

This clonotype has a count of ten or more. The chain uses TRBV6-6 and TRBJ1-2, with D possibly TRBD1 on 6 matching bases. CDR3 size: 13 residues. Germline-derived CDR1 and CDR2 are MNHNY and SVGAGI (reference sequence). The V gene lost 6 bases and the J gene lost 8 bases, with 16 bases spanning the gap. The CDR3 spells CASREDSRKGYTF. For the CDR3, the DNA is TGTGCCAGCAGGGAGGACAGTAGAAAGGGCTACACCTTC.

This clonotype has a count of ten or more. This CDR3 is CATSRGETGGADYGYTF. CDR3 nucleotides: TGTGCCACCAGCAGGGGGGAAACAGGGGGCGCGGACTATGGCTACACCTTC. The chain uses TRBV15 and TRBJ1-2; 9 positions agree with TRBD1. From germline, CDR1 is LNHNV and CDR2 YYDKDF (reference sequence). Losses at the gene ends were 3 bases for V and 3 bases for J; bases not matched to a gene: 11. This CDR3 has 17 residues.

The chain joins TRBV20-1 to TRBJ1-6; D is ambiguous. The ends were cut back, 4 bases at V and 7 bases at J, with 5 bases in the middle. The CDR3 covers 11 residues. Germline V gene data show CDR1 as DFQATT and CDR2 as SNEGSKA (reference sequence). CDR3 DNA sequence: TGCAGTGCTAAGAAAAATTCACCCCTCCACTTT. Encoded protein: CSAKKNSPLHF.

This clonotype was picked up many times. The chain recombines TRBV2 with TRBJ2-3; no firm D call. This CDR3 is built from 14 residues. Per germline, CDR1 SNHLY and CDR2 FYNNEI. The ends were cut back, 5 bases at V and 3 bases at J, with 12 bases in the middle. The DNA for the CDR3 is TGTGCCAGCAGTTTGGACGGTCAGACAGATACGCAGTATTTT. It codes for CASSLDGQTDTQYF.

At least ten counts were recorded for this clonotype. The J gene is TRBJ2-5, the V gene TRBV6-5; D may be TRBD1 (7 bases). V was pared by 7 bases and J by 4 bases, with 16 bases between. Germline-derived CDR1 and CDR2 are MNHEY and SVGAGI. The CDR3 covers 14 residues. CDR3 loop: CASTKAGGGETQYF. As DNA, the CDR3 is TGTGCCAGCACCAAGGCAGGGGGAGGAGAGACCCAGTACTTC.

This clonotype was recorded many times. This chain uses TRBV4-1 with TRBJ1-1; 12 bases match TRBD1. This CDR3 is 15 amino acids long. V lost 8 bases and J lost 4; bases outside the gene matches: 8. Germline CDR1 MGHRA, CDR2 YSYEKL. The CDR3 DNA reads TGCGCCAGCCGAGGGACAGGGGGCGCTTCCACTGAAGCTTTCTTT. Translating it yields CASRGTGGASTEAFF.

This clonotype was observed a handful of times. The chain has TRBV24-1 and TRBJ2-2, with 7 nucleotides matching TRBD1. Germline CDR1 KGHDR, CDR2 SFDVKD. CDR3 length: 13 amino acids. V lost 9 bases, J lost 6 bases, and 6 bases stayed unmatched. This chain's CDR3 is CATEGGRAGELFF. The CDR3 DNA reads TGTGCCACCGAAGGGGGCCGTGCCGGGGAGCTGTTTTTT.

This clonotype was found many times. This sequence joins TRBV12-3 or TRBV12-4 and TRBJ1-1; maybe TRBD1 (5 bases). The V gene lost 3 bases and the J gene lost 6 bases, with 17 bases spanning the gap. The length of the CDR3 is 15 residues. The CDR3 protein is CASSFGGRLNAEAFF. In DNA form, the CDR3 reads TGTGCCAGCAGTTTCGGGGGGAGGCTCAACGCTGAAGCTTTCTTT.

This clonotype is classed as medium-sized. The chain couples TRBV4-3 to TRBJ1-5; D gene ambiguous. The CDR3 has 14 amino acids. Germline lookup yields CDR1 LGHNA and CDR2 YSLEER. Trimming pared 0 bases from V and 1 base from J, leaving 4 bases between. In DNA, the CDR3 is TGCGCCAGCAGCCAAGATCCGAGCAATCAGCCCCAGCATTTT. As protein: CASSQDPSNQPQHF.

In its sample, this clonotype was seen many times. The genes are TRBV5-1 and TRBJ2-1; 7 bases match TRBD2. Trimming cost V 2 bases and J 5 bases; bases outside gene matches: 7. The CDR3 consists of 15 residues. Per the germline V gene, CDR1 is SGHRS and CDR2 is YFSETQ. Here the CDR3 reads CASSFTSGAHNEQFF. CDR3 DNA: TGCGCCAGCAGCTTCACAAGCGGGGCCCACAATGAGCAGTTCTTC. The full variable domain, completed using reference TRBV5-1 and TRBJ2-1, is KAGVTQTPRYLIKTRGQQVTLSCSPISGHRSVSWYQQTPGQGLQFLFEYFSETQRNKGNFPGRFSGRQFSNSRSEMNVSTLELGDSALYLCASSFTSGAHNEQFFGPGTRLTVL.

This clonotype was detected many times. The chain has TRBV12-3 or TRBV12-4 and TRBJ1-2, with TRBD1 as a possible D gene (5 bases). V dropped 4 bases and J dropped 8 bases, with 11 bases sitting between them. The CDR3 length is 12 residues. The chain's CDR3 is CASSSLGGGYTF. DNA for the CDR3: TGTGCCAGCAGTTCGTTGGGGGGAGGCTACACCTTC.

This clonotype has only a few counts. The CDR3 bases are TGTGCCAGCAGTTTGAAGGGGAGTGGAAACACCATATATTTT. Amino acids: CASSLKGSGNTIYF. V and J are TRBV12-3 or TRBV12-4 and TRBJ1-3, with D maybe TRBD1 (5 bases). The CDR3 spans 14 residues. Trimming left V 3 bases short and J 3 bases short, with 9 bases between.

In the case of this clonotype: A much larger clonotype is one base distant, so this may be a read error. The V and J genes are TRBV5-1 and TRBJ2-6; perhaps TRBD2 as D (6 bases). Deletions cut 7 bases from V and 2 bases from J, with 22 bases between. Germline lookup yields CDR1 SGHRS and CDR2 YFSETQ. The CDR3 is made up of 18 amino acids. The CDR3 sequence is CASSAEGRRNPGANVLTF. CDR3 nucleotide sequence: TGCGCCAGCTCGGCGGAGGGACGGCGCAACCCTGGGGCCAACGTCCTGACTTTC.

The chain joins TRBV29-1 to TRBJ1-1, with no clear D. Germline CDR1 SQVTM, CDR2 ANQGSEA. CDR3 size: 12 residues. Trimming shortened V by 4 bases and J by 5 bases, and 11 bases separated the two germline ends. This CDR3 is CSVGRVGTEAFF. In DNA, the CDR3 is TGCAGCGTTGGGCGCGTCGGAACTGAAGCTTTCTTT.

The chain combines TRBV3-2 with TRBJ1-2; the tabulated D call, TRBD1, remains unverified against the DNA. TRBV3-2 is annotated as a pseudogene. The CDR3 covers 16 residues. This CDR3 is CASSQSLKQGTYGYTF. In DNA, the CDR3 is TGTGCCAGCAGCCAAAGCCTGAAACAGGGGACCTATGGCTACACCTTC.

This clonotype was recorded at least ten times. The chain links TRBV6-5 to TRBJ2-3, with 11 bases identical to TRBD2. This CDR3 has 16 residues. Trimming removed 2 bases from V and 5 bases from J; junction bases left unmatched: 6. CDR1 and CDR2 (germline): MNHEY, SVGAGI. DNA for the CDR3: TGTGCCAGCAGTTACCATAGCGGGGGGGCCGTAGATACGCAGTATTTT. The encoded protein is CASSYHSGGAVDTQYF.